Below, one T cell receptor (beta chain) is given with its context. Trimming took 4 bases from V and 3 from J; bases not matched to a gene: 7. This CDR3 has 15 residues. CDR1 is SGDLS, CDR2 YYNGEE, per germline. These data are taken from a study of early T cells in non-severe SARS-CoV-2 infection. Individual cDNA molecules were tagged with unique molecular identifiers. Using its own MiXCR run on the 5' RACE reads, TCRdb lists one record per CDR3 protein. The sample consists of roughly 60,000 distinct CDR3 sequences, 10% to 15% of them appearing once. V and J are TRBV9 and TRBJ2-3; TRBD2 matches 8 bases. This receptor was identified in an adult who was a healthcare worker with PCR-confirmed SARS-CoV-2 infection or an uninfected control (not recorded which). Sequencing was done on a sample of whole blood. CDR3 residues: CASSISGGATDTQYF. DNA for the CDR3: TGTGCCAGCAGCATTTCCGGGGGGGCTACAGATACGCAGTATTTT.